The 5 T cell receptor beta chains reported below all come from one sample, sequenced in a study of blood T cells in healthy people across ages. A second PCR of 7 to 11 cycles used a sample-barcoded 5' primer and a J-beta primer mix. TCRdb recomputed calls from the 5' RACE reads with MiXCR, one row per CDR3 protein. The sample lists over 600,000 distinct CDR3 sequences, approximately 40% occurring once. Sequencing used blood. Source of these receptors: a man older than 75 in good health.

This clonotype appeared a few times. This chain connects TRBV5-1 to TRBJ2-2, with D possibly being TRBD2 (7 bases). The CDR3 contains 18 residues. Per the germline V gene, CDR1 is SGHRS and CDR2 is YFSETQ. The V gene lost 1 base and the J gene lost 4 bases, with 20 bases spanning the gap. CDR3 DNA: TGCGCCAGCAGCTTGATCCCTCCTGGGGAGGGGGTCACCGGGGAGCTGTTTTTT. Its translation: CASSLIPPGEGVTGELFF.

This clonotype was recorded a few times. CDR3 DNA sequence: TGTGCCAGCAGTTACTCAGGAATAGCGGGGAAAAGAATGGAGACCCAGTACTTC. The encoded protein is CASSYSGIAGKRMETQYF. The chain links TRBV6-5 to TRBJ2-5; TRBD2 matches 8 bases. The ends lost 0 bases at V and 5 bases at J; junction bases unmatched: 14. The length of the CDR3 is 18 residues. CDR1 and CDR2 (germline): MNHEY, SVGAGI.

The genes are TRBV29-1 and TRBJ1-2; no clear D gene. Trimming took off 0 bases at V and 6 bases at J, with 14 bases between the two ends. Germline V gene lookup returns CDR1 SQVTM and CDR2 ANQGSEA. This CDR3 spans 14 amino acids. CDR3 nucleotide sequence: TGCAGCGTTGAAGATCGGGCTAGGACGGATGGCTACACCTTC. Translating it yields CSVEDRARTDGYTF.

The CDR3 DNA follows: TGTGCCAGCAGCTTACTAGGACAGCAATATGAGCAGTTCTTC. Its protein is CASSLLGQQYEQFF. The chain has TRBV11-1 and TRBJ2-1; D might be TRBD1 (6 bases). Trimming cost V 2 bases and J 8 bases, with 13 bases left between them. Germline-derived CDR1 and CDR2 are SGHAT and FQDESV (reference sequence). The CDR3 totals 14 residues.

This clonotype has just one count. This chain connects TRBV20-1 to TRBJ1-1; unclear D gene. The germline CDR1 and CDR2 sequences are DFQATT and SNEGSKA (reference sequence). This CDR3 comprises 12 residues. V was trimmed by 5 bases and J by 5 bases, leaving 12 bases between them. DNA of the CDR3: TGCAGTGCTGAACAAACACAGACTGAAGCTTTCTTT. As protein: CSAEQTQTEAFF.